This T cell receptor beta chain emerged from a study of tumor-infiltrating lymphocytes in oesophageal squamous cell carcinoma. This clonotype was counted once. TCRdb passed the PCR reads through MiXCR, listing each CDR3 protein once. The sample lists around 12,000 distinct CDR3 sequences, around 52% occurring once. CDR3 length: 18 residues. The germline V gene has CDR1 SGHVT and CDR2 SQSDAQ. The receptor was derived from a female donor with esophageal squamous cell carcinoma. The sequencing input was esophageal tumor tissue. The chain combines TRBV7-4 with TRBJ2-7; possibly TRBD2 for D (6 bases). The DNA end is more similar to TRBJ2-5, so the J call may be wrong. The CDR3 nucleotides read TGTGCCAGCAGCTTTTTTGGAGTTAGCGGAGACCCCCGGCAGACCCAGTACTTC. Protein sequence: CASSFFGVSGDPRQTQYF.